These T cell receptor beta chains were read from a single sample in a study of T-cell memory formation after mild COVID-19. TCRdb redid the calling of the 5' RACE reads with MiXCR, one entry per CDR3 protein. The table includes under 600,000 distinct CDR3 sequences, about 22% detected once. Sequenced sample: PBMCs or a T cell subset sorted from them (not recorded which). The receptors derive from an adult woman who had mild COVID-19 (a few samples of this study predate the infection). Cell type and time point are not known. CDR3s include the opening cysteine and the closing phenylalanine or tryptophan. D genes are given only for firm matches. Expanded clones are given a class, and other clones once, few, many or no size at all.

few	-	TRBJ2-1	TRBV12-3/TRBV12-4	CASSFGAGGIYNEQFF	-
many	-	TRBJ1-4	TRBV5-1	CASSPWTDSNEKLFF	TGCGCCAGCAGCCCTTGGACAGATTCAAATGAAAAACTGTTTTTT
few	TRBD2	TRBJ2-2	TRBV12-3/TRBV12-4	CASSFQLASGSLGGELFF	TGTGCCAGCAGCTTCCAGTTGGCTAGCGGGAGTTTGGGCGGGGAGCTGTTTTTT
few	TRBD1	TRBJ2-2	TRBV29-1	CSVLRGPGELFF	TGCAGCGTTCTGAGGGGGCCCGGGGAGCTGTTTTTT
few	TRBD1	TRBJ1-2	TRBV5-1	CASSLSGTAAWGYGYTF	TGCGCCAGCAGCTTGTCCGGGACAGCCGCCTGGGGTTATGGCTACACCTTC
few	TRBD2	TRBJ2-2	TRBV20-1	CSARDRLAGGIGELFF	TGCAGTGCTAGAGATAGGCTAGCGGGAGGGATCGGGGAGCTGTTTTTT
-	-	TRBJ2-3	TRBV12-3/TRBV12-4	CASNIRASDTQYF	TGTGCCAGCAACATCAGGGCCTCGGATACGCAGTATTTT
-	-	TRBJ1-2	TRBV12-3/TRBV12-4	CASSLREGTYGYTF	TGTGCCAGCAGCTTGCGGGAGGGGACTTATGGCTACACCTTC
few	-	TRBJ2-3	TRBV9	CASGSQDGTDTQYF	TGTGCCAGCGGATCCCAAGACGGGACAGATACGCAGTATTTT
-	-	TRBJ2-5	TRBV29-1	CSVERGPEETQYF	TGCAGCGTTGAAAGGGGCCCGGAAGAGACCCAGTACTTC
-	TRBD2	TRBJ2-2	TRBV7-3	CASSLEPSGYTGELFF	TGTGCCAGCAGCTTAGAACCTAGCGGTTACACCGGGGAGCTGTTTTTT
-	-	TRBJ2-7	TRBV5-5	CASSLLFRSSYEQYF	TGTGCCAGCAGCTTGTTATTTAGGAGCTCCTACGAGCAGTACTTC
few	-	TRBJ2-7	TRBV5-5	CASSLREDLPNEQYF	TGTGCCAGCAGCTTGAGGGAGGACCTCCCCAACGAGCAGTACTTC
few	-	TRBJ1-6	TRBV20-1	CSASGMRVRLMNSPLHF	TGCAGTGCTAGCGGGATGAGGGTCCGGTTAATGAATTCACCCCTCCACTTT
-	TRBD1	TRBJ1-5	TRBV19	CASRGERNQPQHF	TGTGCCAGCAGGGGGGAGAGGAATCAGCCCCAGCATTTT
few	-	TRBJ2-3	TRBV20-1	CSARASNREWTDTQYF	TGCAGTGCTAGAGCGTCAAACAGGGAATGGACAGATACGCAGTATTTT
-	-	TRBJ2-7	TRBV5-1	CASSPFQGYSYEQYF	TGCGCCAGCAGCCCGTTCCAGGGTTACTCCTACGAGCAGTACTTC
few	-	TRBJ1-3	TRBV20-1	CSASPPYSGNTIYF	TGCAGTGCTAGTCCGCCGTACTCTGGAAACACCATATATTTT
-	-	TRBJ2-7	TRBV21-1	CASSTGGTGGSYEQYF	TGTGCCAGCAGCACGGGGGGGACAGGGGGATCCTACGAGCAGTACTTC
-	-	TRBJ2-3	TRBV6-5	CASSYSGTRGVDTQYF	TGTGCCAGCAGTTACTCGGGTACTAGAGGGGTAGATACGCAGTATTTT
-	TRBD1	TRBJ2-7	TRBV4-1	CASSPDPGQGIEQYF	TGCGCCAGCAGCCCGGATCCGGGACAGGGTATCGAGCAGTACTTC
few	-	TRBJ1-3	TRBV7-9	CASSLAETVGNTIYF	TGTGCCAGCAGCTTAGCTGAGACCGTTGGAAACACCATATATTTT
few	TRBD1	TRBJ1-2	TRBV6-5	CASTDRGQYGYTF	TGTGCCAGCACTGACAGGGGGCAGTATGGCTACACCTTC
few	-	TRBJ2-1	TRBV6-2/TRBV6-3	CASSYSITASAEEQFF	TGTGCCAGCAGTTACTCGATCACTGCTAGCGCGGAAGAGCAGTTCTTC
few	TRBD1	TRBJ2-7	TRBV6-2/TRBV6-3	CASSYVWDRGTYEQYF	TGTGCCAGCAGTTACGTTTGGGACAGGGGAACCTACGAGCAGTACTTC
few	-	TRBJ1-6	TRBV5-1	CASSLTVRSPLHF	TGCGCCAGCAGCTTGACGGTTCGGTCACCCCTCCACTTT
few	-	TRBJ2-7	TRBV7-9	CASSSPWAEQYF	TGTGCCAGCAGCTCCCCTTGGGCCGAGCAGTACTTC
-	TRBD2	TRBJ2-3	TRBV25-1	CASSAGTSGDTQYF	TGTGCCAGCAGTGCCGGGACTAGCGGGGATACGCAGTATTTT